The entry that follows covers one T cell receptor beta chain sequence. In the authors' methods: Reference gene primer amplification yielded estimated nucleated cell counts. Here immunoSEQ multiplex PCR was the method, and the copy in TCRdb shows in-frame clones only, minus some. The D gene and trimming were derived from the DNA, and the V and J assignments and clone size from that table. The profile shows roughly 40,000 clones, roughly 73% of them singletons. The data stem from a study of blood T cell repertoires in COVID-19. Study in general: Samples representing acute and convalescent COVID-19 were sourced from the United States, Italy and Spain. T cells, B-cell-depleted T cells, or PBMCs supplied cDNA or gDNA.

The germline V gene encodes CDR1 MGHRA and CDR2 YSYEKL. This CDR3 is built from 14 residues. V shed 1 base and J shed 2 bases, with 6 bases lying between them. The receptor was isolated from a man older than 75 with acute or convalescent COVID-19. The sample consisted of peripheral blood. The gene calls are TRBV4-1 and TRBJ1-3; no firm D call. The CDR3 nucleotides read TGCGCCAGCAGCCAAGCCCAGACTGGAAACACCATATATTTT. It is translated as CASSQAQTGNTIYF.